This entry is about one TCR beta chain. The target antigen is unknown. The data belong to a study of vaccination and CD4 T cells after COVID-19. Study-level background: Six males and four females, two Hispanic, made up the convalescents.

Treatment in this sample: roughly ten-day PBMC culture with coronavirus spike peptide pools or control peptides (ViraFEST assay). Cultured CD4+ T cells had their DNA profiled by the Oncomine TCR Beta short-read assay. TCRdb passed the PCR reads through MiXCR, listing each CDR3 protein once. The repertoire consists of 9,500 to 15,000 distinct CDR3 sequences, with 30% occurring once and the leading ten covering around 22%. The V end lost 6 bases, the J end lost 10 bases, and 15 bases lay between the germline ends. Germline-derived CDR1 and CDR2 are MDHEN and SYDVKM. This CDR3 has 12 residues. Sequencing input: cultured CD4+ T cells from blood. The sequence derives from a human donor with COVID-19. This rearrangement joins TRBV28 to TRBJ1-2; D unresolved. CDR3 residues: CASRPPAVDYTF. The CDR3 DNA reads TGTGCCAGCAGACCCCCGGCAGTCGACTACACCTTC.